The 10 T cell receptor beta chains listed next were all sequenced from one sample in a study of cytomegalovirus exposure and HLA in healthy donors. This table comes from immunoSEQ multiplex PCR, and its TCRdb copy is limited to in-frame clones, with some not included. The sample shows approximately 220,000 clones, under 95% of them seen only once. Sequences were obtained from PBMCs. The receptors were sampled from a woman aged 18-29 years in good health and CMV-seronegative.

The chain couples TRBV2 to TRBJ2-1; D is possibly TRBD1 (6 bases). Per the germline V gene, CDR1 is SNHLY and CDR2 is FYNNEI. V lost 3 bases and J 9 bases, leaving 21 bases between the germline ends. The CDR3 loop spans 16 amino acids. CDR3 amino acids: CASSDPPGQRFIEQFF. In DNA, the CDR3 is TGTGCCAGCAGTGACCCCCCCGGACAGAGGTTTATTGAGCAGTTCTTC.

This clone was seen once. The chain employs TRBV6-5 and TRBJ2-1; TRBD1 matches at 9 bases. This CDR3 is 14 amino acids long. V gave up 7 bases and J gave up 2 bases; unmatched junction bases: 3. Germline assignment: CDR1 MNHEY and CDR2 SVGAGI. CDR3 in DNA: TGTGCCAGCACCTGGACAGGGGCCTACAATGAGCAGTTCTTC. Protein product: CASTWTGAYNEQFF.

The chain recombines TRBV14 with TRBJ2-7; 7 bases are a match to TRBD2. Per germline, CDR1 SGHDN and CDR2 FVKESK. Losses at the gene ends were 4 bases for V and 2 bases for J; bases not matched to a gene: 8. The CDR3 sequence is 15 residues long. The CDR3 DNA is TGTGCCAGCAGCCCCCTAACTAGCGCAGCCTACGAGCAGTACTTC. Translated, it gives CASSPLTSAAYEQYF.

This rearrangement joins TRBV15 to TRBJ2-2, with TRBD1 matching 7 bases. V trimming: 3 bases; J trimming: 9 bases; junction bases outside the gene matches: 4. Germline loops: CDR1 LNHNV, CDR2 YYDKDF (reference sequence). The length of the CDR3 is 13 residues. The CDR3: CATSRVQGRELFF. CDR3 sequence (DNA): TGTGCCACCAGCAGGGTACAGGGGAGGGAGCTGTTTTTT.

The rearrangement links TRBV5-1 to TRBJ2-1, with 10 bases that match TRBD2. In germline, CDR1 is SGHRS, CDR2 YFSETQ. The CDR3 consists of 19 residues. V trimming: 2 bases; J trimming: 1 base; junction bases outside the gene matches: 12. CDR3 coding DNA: TGCGCCAGCAGCTTTCCCAGGGTGGCTAGCGGGAGTTCCTACAATGAGCAGTTCTTC. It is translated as CASSFPRVASGSSYNEQFF.

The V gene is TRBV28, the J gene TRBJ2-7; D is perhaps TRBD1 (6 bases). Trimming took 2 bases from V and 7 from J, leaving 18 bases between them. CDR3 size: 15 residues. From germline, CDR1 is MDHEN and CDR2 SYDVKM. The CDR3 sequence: CASSLAGTLIGEQYF. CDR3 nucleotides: TGTGCCAGCAGTTTAGCCGGGACATTGATAGGGGAGCAGTACTTC.

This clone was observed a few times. The CDR3 nucleotides read TGTGCCAGCAGCTTAGGGGCAGCATCCTTCTACGAGCAGTACTTC. This translates into CASSLGAASFYEQYF. The chain joins TRBV11-3 to TRBJ2-7, with D uncertain. There are 15 residues in the CDR3. V was shortened by 1 base and J by 3 bases, with 13 bases between the two germline ends. Germline V gives CDR1 SGHNT, CDR2 YENEEA.

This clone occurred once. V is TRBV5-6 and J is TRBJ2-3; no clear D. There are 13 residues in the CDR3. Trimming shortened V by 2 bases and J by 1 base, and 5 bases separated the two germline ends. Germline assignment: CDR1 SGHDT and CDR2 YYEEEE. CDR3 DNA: TGTGCCAGCAGCTTCCCTCGCACAGATACGCAGTATTTT. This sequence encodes CASSFPRTDTQYF.

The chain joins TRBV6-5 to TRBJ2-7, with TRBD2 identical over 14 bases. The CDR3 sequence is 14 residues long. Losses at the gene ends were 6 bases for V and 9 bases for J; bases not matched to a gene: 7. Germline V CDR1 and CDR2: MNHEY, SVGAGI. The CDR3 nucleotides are TGTGCCAGCAGACAAGGGACTAGCGGGAGTCTGCAGTACTTC. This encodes CASRQGTSGSLQYF.

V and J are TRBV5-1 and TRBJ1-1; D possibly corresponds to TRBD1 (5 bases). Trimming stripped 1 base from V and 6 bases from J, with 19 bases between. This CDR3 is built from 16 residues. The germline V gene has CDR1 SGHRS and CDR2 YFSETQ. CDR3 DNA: TGCGCCAGCAGCTTGCTCCCTAATTCAGGGTTAGCTGAAGCTTTCTTT. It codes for CASSLLPNSGLAEAFF.